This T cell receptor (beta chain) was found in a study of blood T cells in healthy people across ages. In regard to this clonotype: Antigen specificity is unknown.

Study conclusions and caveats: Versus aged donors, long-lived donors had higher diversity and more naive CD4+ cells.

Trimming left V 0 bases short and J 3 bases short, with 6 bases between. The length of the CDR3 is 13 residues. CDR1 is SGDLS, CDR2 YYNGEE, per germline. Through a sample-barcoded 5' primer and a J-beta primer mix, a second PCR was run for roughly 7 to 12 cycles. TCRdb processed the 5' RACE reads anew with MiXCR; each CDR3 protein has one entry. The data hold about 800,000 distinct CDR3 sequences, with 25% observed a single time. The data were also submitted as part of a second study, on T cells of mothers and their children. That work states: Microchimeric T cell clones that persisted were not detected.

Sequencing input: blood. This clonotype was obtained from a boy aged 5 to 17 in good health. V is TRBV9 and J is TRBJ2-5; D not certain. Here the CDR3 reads CASSVEQEETQYF. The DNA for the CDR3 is TGTGCCAGCAGCGTAGAGCAAGAAGAGACCCAGTACTTC.